This T cell receptor (beta chain) originates from a study of cytomegalovirus exposure and HLA in healthy donors. Primers included in the PCR were 60 Vbeta and 13 Jbeta primers. Profiled with immunoSEQ multiplex PCR; TCRdb holds only in-frame clones, not every one. The sample carries about 63,000 clones, 65% to 75% recorded once. CDR3 length equals 15 residues. V shed 0 bases and J shed 5 bases, with 11 bases lying between them. Germline CDR1 and CDR2: WSHSY and SAAADI. The receptor's source is a man between 50 and 59 years old in good health and CMV-seropositive. The chain uses TRBV10-2 and TRBJ1-5; D perhaps matches TRBD1 (5 bases). The sequenced sample was PBMCs. This chain's CDR3 is CASSESGGLHQPQHF. For the CDR3, the DNA is TGCGCCAGCAGTGAGTCTGGGGGGTTGCATCAGCCCCAGCATTTT.